Below, one T cell receptor (beta chain) is given with its context. Sequencing was performed with immunoSEQ multiplex PCR; in TCRdb, only in-frame clones are kept and a portion is missing. The repertoire holds 200,000 to 250,000 clones, with roughly 94% as singletons. CDR3 length: 13 residues. The germline V gene has CDR1 SGHDN and CDR2 FVKESK. Trimming cost V 4 bases and J 1 base, with 7 bases left between them. The sample originates from a study of control samples from healthy donors and cancer patients. The chain employs TRBV14 and TRBJ2-5; D gene uncertain. Sequencing was carried out using blood. The sequence was collected from a man in his fifties or sixties in good health. CDR3 protein: CASSRYLQETQYF. The CDR3 region has the DNA TGTGCCAGCAGCCGATATCTCCAAGAGACCCAGTACTTC.